This T cell receptor (beta chain) was recorded in a study of Ad26.COV2.S vaccination and SARS-CoV-2 variants. Method: immunoSEQ multiplex PCR; TCRdb's copy keeps in-frame clones and lacks some. The sample has about 350,000 clones, about 85% seen once. Stated treatment: about 20 received Ad26.COV2.S at low or high dose, single or two shots; a few received placebo; per-sample allocation not given. Each sample was drawn 63 days after the first injection (of vaccine or placebo). Looked up from germline, CDR1 is LNHDA and CDR2 is SQIVND (reference sequence). The CDR3 spans 15 residues. Unmatched junction bases numbered 11, after V lost 5 bases and J lost 5 bases.

The source material was peripheral blood, sampled in a trial of Ad26.COV2.S vaccine versus placebo. The chain has TRBV19 and TRBJ2-5; 7 bases align to TRBD2. The clonotype was recovered from a person aged 18-65 years who received the Ad26.COV2.S COVID-19 vaccine or a placebo. The DNA for the CDR3 is TGTGCCAGTAGTCCCGGACTCCGCGGGGGTGAGACCCAGTACTTC. Translation: CASSPGLRGGETQYF.